The 15 T cell receptor beta chains below all came from one sample that was sequenced in a study of cytomegalovirus exposure and HLA in healthy donors. In the PCR, 60 Vbeta and 13 Jbeta primers were used. The data were produced by immunoSEQ multiplex PCR, yet TCRdb's version contains in-frame clones alone and is incomplete. Of roughly 200,000 clones listed, around 88% were seen once; the top ten hold 0.25% to 0.4%. Sequencing input: PBMCs. Receptors originate from a woman in her 30s in good health and CMV-seronegative.

In the case of this clone: One end of the junction does not line up with germline, which may come from a read error. J is TRBJ2-6 and V is TRBV28, with a weak D call TRBD1 (6 bases). This CDR3 is built from 20 residues. Germline CDR1 and CDR2: MDHEN and SYDVKM. The CDR3 region is CASSFVGGRESFTGANVLTF. The CDR3 DNA reads TGTGCCAGCAGTTTTGTTGGGGGCAGGGAGAGTTTTACTGGGGCTAACGTCCTGACTTTC.

V gene TRBV29-1 combines with J gene TRBJ2-1; 12 bases agree with TRBD2. Looked up from germline, CDR1 is SQVTM and CDR2 is ANQGSEA. The CDR3 length is 15 residues. V dropped 6 bases and J dropped 2; count of bases not matched to a gene: 5. The CDR3 sequence is CSVRLAGEAYNEQFF. CDR3 in DNA: TGCAGCGTCAGACTAGCGGGAGAGGCCTACAATGAGCAGTTCTTC.

The rearrangement joins TRBV5-8 to TRBJ2-5; D might be TRBD1 (5 bases). V gave up 4 bases and J gave up 1 base, with 11 bases separating them. The CDR3 covers 14 residues. CDR1 and CDR2 from the germline V gene are SGHTS and YDEGEE. The CDR3 loop is CASSKGQAQETQYF. CDR3 in DNA: TGTGCCAGCAGCAAAGGACAAGCCCAAGAGACCCAGTACTTC. The full variable domain, with the rest looked up from reference TRBV5-8 and TRBJ2-5, is EAGVTQSPTHLIKTRGQQATLRCSPISGHTSVYWYQQALGLGLQFLLWYDEGEERNRGNFPPRFSGRQFPNYSSELNVNALELEDSALYLCASSKGQAQETQYFGPGTRLLVL.

The chain couples TRBV4-1 to TRBJ2-3; D might be TRBD2 (7 bases). The CDR3 consists of 16 residues. From germline, CDR1 is MGHRA and CDR2 YSYEKL. Trimming took 0 bases from V and 6 from J, leaving 16 bases between them. CDR3 DNA sequence: TGCGCCAGCAGCCAAGAGGGGACGGGGGGCAGGGATACGCAGTATTTT. This codes for CASSQEGTGGRDTQYF.

This clone was seen just once. This chain links TRBV4-1 with TRBJ2-1, with TRBD2 as a possible D gene (7 bases). CDR1 and CDR2 from the germline V gene are MGHRA and YSYEKL. The CDR3 covers 14 residues. The ends were cut back, 3 bases at V and 8 bases at J, with 14 bases in the middle. The chain's CDR3 is CASSQDTGRDEQFF. For the CDR3, the DNA is TGCGCCAGCAGCCAGGATACAGGGAGGGATGAGCAGTTCTTC.

The chain employs TRBV5-1 and TRBJ2-5; 9 nucleotides match TRBD2. Germline loops: CDR1 SGHRS, CDR2 YFSETQ. The V and J ends lost 2 bases and 3 bases, in that order; junction bases with no gene match: 5. The CDR3 contains 15 residues. Here the CDR3 reads CASSFVAGGEETQYF. CDR3 coding DNA: TGCGCCAGCAGCTTCGTGGCGGGAGGGGAAGAGACCCAGTACTTC.

This chain connects TRBV7-9 to TRBJ2-1; 8 bases are shared with TRBD2. CDR1 and CDR2 (germline): SEHNR, FQNEAQ (reference sequence). V was clipped by 1 base and J by 12 bases; unmatched bases: 11. CDR3 size: 15 residues. The CDR3 reads CASSLEGSGERGQFF. CDR3 nucleotide sequence: TGTGCCAGCAGCTTAGAGGGTAGCGGGGAACGGGGGCAGTTCTTC.

This clone was counted between two and nine times. The J gene is TRBJ1-1, the V gene TRBV5-4; 7 bases are shared with TRBD1. CDR1 and CDR2 (germline): SGHNT, YYREEE (reference sequence). V was pared by 2 bases and J by 10 bases, with 5 bases of the junction left unmatched. CDR3 length: 12 amino acids. CDR3 in DNA: TGTGCCAGCAGCTTTCTCGGGACAGCAGCTTTCTTT. As protein: CASSFLGTAAFF.

A note on this clone: The junction departs from germline at one end; a sequencing error may be responsible. The V call is TRBV9, the J call TRBJ1-2; 7 bases match TRBD1. Germline V CDR1 and CDR2: SGDLS, YYNGEE. The CDR3 is made up of 13 amino acids. As DNA, the CDR3 is TGTGCCAGCAGCGAGACAGGGTTGGCCCCGTATGCCTTC. Its protein product is CASSETGLAPYAF.

The V call is TRBV27, the J call TRBJ2-2; D call uncertain. This CDR3 contains 14 residues. The germline V gene has CDR1 MNHEY and CDR2 SMNVEV (reference sequence). V lost 6 bases and J 4 bases, leaving 12 bases between the germline ends. CDR3 region: CASSLDTTTGELFF. The CDR3 bases are TGTGCCAGCAGCTTAGACACGACCACCGGGGAGCTGTTTTTT.

This clone was recorded only once. The rearrangement joins TRBV29-1 to TRBJ2-2; TRBD1 aligns across 7 bases. Germline values: CDR1 SQVTM, CDR2 ANQGSEA. The length of the CDR3 is 15 residues. V lost 5 bases, J lost 5 bases, and 11 bases stayed unmatched. The CDR3 here is CSVIRGGLGTGELFF. CDR3 nucleotide sequence: TGCAGCGTTATTAGAGGGGGCCTCGGGACCGGGGAGCTGTTTTTT.

V usage is TRBV10-3 and J usage is TRBJ2-3, with D unresolved. V lost 4 bases, J lost 0 bases, and 11 bases lay in between. This CDR3 is built from 15 residues. Germline V gene data show CDR1 as ENHRY and CDR2 as SYGVKD. The CDR3 protein is CAISAISSSTDTQYF. In nucleotides, the CDR3 is TGTGCCATCAGTGCTATTAGCTCTAGCACAGATACGCAGTATTTT.

This chain joins TRBV6-4 and TRBJ2-7, with D unclear. Germline V lookup: CDR1 MRHNA, CDR2 SNTAGT. The germline V and J ends were trimmed by 7 bases and 4 bases, with 11 bases remaining between them. The CDR3 extends over 12 amino acids. The CDR3 here is CASTYSPYEQYF. In DNA, the CDR3 is TGTGCCAGCACCTATTCCCCTTACGAGCAGTACTTC.

The DNA for the CDR3 is TGTGCCAGCAGTATAGGGCTAGCGGGAGCCCCGGAGACCCAGTACTTC. Its protein is CASSIGLAGAPETQYF. The chain carries TRBV2 and TRBJ2-5, with 10 bases fitting TRBD2. Per germline, CDR1 SNHLY and CDR2 FYNNEI. The length of the CDR3 is 16 residues. V lost 5 bases, J lost 5 bases, and 11 bases stayed unmatched.

The chain combines TRBV28 with TRBJ2-7; D is possibly TRBD1 (5 bases). The V end lost 7 bases, the J end lost 3 bases, and 19 bases lay between the germline ends. Per germline, CDR1 MDHEN and CDR2 SYDVKM. The CDR3 totals 15 residues. CDR3 protein: CASTSIGAGDYEQYF. CDR3 coding DNA: TGTGCCAGCACTTCGATAGGGGCAGGCGACTACGAGCAGTACTTC.